Given below is one T cell receptor (beta chain) in context. Its target is unknown. The source of the sample is a study of siplizumab effects on memory and regulatory T cells. General study points: Researchers did not confirm the suppressive function of proliferating Tregs from siplizumab cultures. Roughly 80-97% of proliferating CD4+ or CD8+ clones lacked an assignable naive or memory phenotype.

V lost 2 bases and J lost 5, with 7 bases in between. Germline V lookup: CDR1 SGHVS, CDR2 FQNEAQ. The CDR3 extends over 13 amino acids. The assay covered about 10^5 TCR templates per sample. Assay used: immunoSEQ multiplex PCR; TCRdb lists only in-frame clones, some missing. Of 60,000 to 70,000 clones in the sample, approximately 88% were seen once. This TCR came from a human donor in good health. The specimen was Tregs sorted from blood. The chain links TRBV7-8 to TRBJ1-5; D is ambiguous. The CDR3 is CASSLNGYQPQHF. The DNA for the CDR3 is TGTGCCAGCAGCTTAAACGGGTATCAGCCCCAGCATTTT.